The 27 T cell receptor beta chains below all came from one sample that was sequenced in a study of blood T cell repertoires in COVID-19. Libraries were prepared by immunoSEQ multiplex PCR; TCRdb keeps only in-frame clonotypes and omits some of them. The table lists roughly 350,000 clones, 80% to 95% of them singletons. The specimen sequenced was PBMCs or T cells enriched from blood (not recorded which). Source of these receptors: a woman in her twenties or thirties who had recovered from COVID-19.

The rearrangement joins TRBV28 to TRBJ2-1, with TRBD2 matching 7 bases. Trimming cost V 3 bases and J 0 bases; bases outside gene matches: 11. This CDR3 is 18 amino acids long. In germline, CDR1 is MDHEN, CDR2 SYDVKM. This CDR3 is CASSFAPGRRASYNEQFF. The CDR3 DNA sequence: TGTGCCAGCAGTTTTGCGCCCGGGAGGAGGGCCTCCTACAATGAGCAGTTCTTC.

The chain links TRBV14 to TRBJ1-2; possible D gene TRBD1, 5 bases. The CDR3 is made up of 13 amino acids. Germline CDR1 is SGHDN and CDR2 is FVKESK. With 4 bases removed from V and 5 bases from J, the gap between germline ends came to 11 bases. CDR3 protein: CASSPREGYGYTF. Written as DNA, the CDR3 is TGTGCCAGCAGCCCCAGGGAAGGGTATGGCTACACCTTC.

The chain carries TRBV7-2 and TRBJ2-7; tentatively, D is TRBD1 (5 bases). With 8 bases removed from V and 2 bases from J, the gap between germline ends came to 10 bases. In germline, CDR1 is SGHTA, CDR2 FQGNSA. The CDR3 consists of 12 residues. The CDR3 sequence: CASGAIPYEQYF. The CDR3 bases are TGTGCCAGCGGGGCAATTCCCTACGAGCAGTACTTC.

DNA of the CDR3: TGCGCCAGCAGCCAAGATTGGACAGTGGGCTACGAGCAGTACTTC. Its protein is CASSQDWTVGYEQYF. The gene calls are TRBV4-3 and TRBJ2-7, with a weak D call TRBD1 (6 bases). The length of the CDR3 is 15 residues. The V gene lost 0 bases and the J gene lost 3 bases, with 12 bases spanning the gap. Per germline, CDR1 LGHNA and CDR2 YSLEER.

The rearrangement links TRBV5-1 to TRBJ1-3, with 8 bases lining up with TRBD1. Germline CDR1 and CDR2: SGHRS and YFSETQ. CDR3 length equals 16 residues. The junction had 3 bases not matched to a gene; V was cut back by 0 bases and J by 1 base. The CDR3 coding sequence is TGCGCCAGCAGCTTGGGAGACAGGGGTTCTGGAAACACCATATATTTT. It specifies CASSLGDRGSGNTIYF.

The chain joins TRBV23-1 to TRBJ1-5, with 7 positions matching TRBD1. TRBV23-1 is labeled an ORF, and its function is uncertain. The CDR3 is made up of 14 amino acids. The V gene end was trimmed by 3 bases and the J gene end by 7 bases; junction bases not matched to a gene: 6. CDR3 region: CASSHLDRAQPQHF. CDR3 DNA sequence: TGCGCCAGCAGTCATCTTGACAGGGCCCAGCCCCAGCATTTT.

This clone showed up just once. The rearrangement links TRBV27 to TRBJ2-1; weak D call: TRBD2 (6 bases). Germline V lookup: CDR1 MNHEY, CDR2 SMNVEV (reference sequence). V lost 6 bases to trimming and J lost 7 bases, with 22 bases between them. CDR3 length equals 16 residues. The CDR3 protein is CASRKVGTGPENEQFF. Written as DNA, the CDR3 is TGTGCCAGCAGAAAAGTGGGGACTGGTCCTGAGAATGAGCAGTTCTTC.

The rearrangement joins TRBV28 to TRBJ2-5, with D tentatively TRBD2 (5 bases). V was trimmed by 5 bases and J by 4 bases, leaving 14 bases between them. Germline loops: CDR1 MDHEN, CDR2 SYDVKM. The CDR3 consists of 14 residues. CDR3 region: CASSGADRGETQYF. The CDR3 DNA follows: TGTGCCAGCAGTGGAGCGGATCGTGGAGAGACCCAGTACTTC.

The genes are TRBV18 and TRBJ2-6; possibly TRBD2 for D (6 bases). Trimming pared 2 bases from V and 0 bases from J, leaving 14 bases between. Germline CDR1 is KGHSH and CDR2 is LQKENI. The CDR3 length is 18 residues. The CDR3 DNA reads as TGTGCCAGCTCACCAACGAGGACGGGACTCTCTGGGGCCAACGTCCTGACTTTC. Translated, it gives CASSPTRTGLSGANVLTF. The full variable domain, with the rest looked up from reference TRBV18 and TRBJ2-6, is NAGVMQNPRHLVRRRGQEARLRCSPMKGHSHVYWYRQLPEEGLKFMVYLQKENIIDESGMPKERFSAEFPKEGPSILRIQQVVRGDSAAYFCASSPTRTGLSGANVLTFGAGSRLTVL.

The sample holds one count of this clone. The rearrangement joins TRBV4-2 to TRBJ2-1, with TRBD2 identical over 11 bases. The germline gives CDR1 LGHNA, CDR2 YNFKEQ. CDR3 length: 17 residues. Trimming at V came to 0 bases and at J to 4 bases, leaving 5 bases not matched to a gene. CDR3 amino acids: CASSQDRGLAVYNEQFF. The CDR3 region has the DNA TGTGCCAGCAGCCAAGATAGGGGACTAGCGGTGTACAATGAGCAGTTCTTC.

Turning to this clone: Other nucleotide sequences from this sample produce the same CDR3. The rearrangement joins TRBV9 to TRBJ1-3; 7 nucleotides agree with TRBD1. The CDR3 loop spans 14 amino acids. Germline values: CDR1 SGDLS, CDR2 YYNGEE. The J segment lost 2 bases and the V segment lost 2 bases, leaving 1 base of the junction unmatched. CDR3 loop: CASSVTGTGNTIYF. CDR3 nucleotides: TGTGCCAGCAGCGTGACAGGGACTGGAAACACCATATATTTT.

The V gene is TRBV3-1 (or the pseudogene TRBV3-2), the J gene TRBJ1-3; no firm D call. This CDR3 is built from 15 residues. V was shortened by 4 bases and J by 0 bases, with 10 bases between the two germline ends. The germline CDR1 and CDR2 sequences are LGHDT and YNNKEL (reference sequence). The CDR3 region is CASSLYPSSGNTIYF. The CDR3 DNA is TGTGCCAGCAGCCTCTACCCCTCCTCTGGAAACACCATATATTTT.

Concerning this clone: Other DNA sequences in the sample encode the same CDR3. The genes are TRBV28 and TRBJ2-3; 12 nucleotides align to TRBD2. The germline gives CDR1 MDHEN, CDR2 SYDVKM. This CDR3 contains 15 residues. After removal of 5 bases from V and 3 bases from J, the junction contained 3 bases not matched to a gene. The CDR3 is CASSPGTSGTDTQYF. The CDR3 region has the DNA TGTGCCAGCAGTCCGGGGACTAGCGGGACAGATACGCAGTATTTT.

The rearrangement links TRBV5-1 to TRBJ1-2, with D perhaps matching TRBD1 (5 bases). V lost 0 bases and J lost 3, with 15 bases in between. Germline values: CDR1 SGHRS, CDR2 YFSETQ. This CDR3 comprises 16 residues. This CDR3 is CASSLAGPGQDYGYTF. CDR3 DNA sequence: TGCGCCAGCAGCTTGGCCGGGCCAGGGCAGGACTATGGCTACACCTTC.

This chain connects TRBV5-1 to TRBJ2-1; possibly TRBD1 for D (5 bases). The CDR3 has 13 residues. Germline loops: CDR1 SGHRS, CDR2 YFSETQ. Trimming cost V 4 bases and J 5 bases, with 10 bases left between them. The CDR3 coding sequence is TGCGCCAGCAGCAGATTGACAGACAATGAGCAGTTCTTC. It translates to CASSRLTDNEQFF.

V and J are TRBV27 and TRBJ2-7, with 8 nucleotides matching TRBD1. V was pared by 6 bases and J by 2 bases, with 9 bases of the junction left unmatched. Per germline, CDR1 MNHEY and CDR2 SMNVEV (reference sequence). This CDR3 spans 15 amino acids. The CDR3 DNA reads as TGTGCCAGCAGCCGAGACAGGGGAAAGACCTACGAGCAGTACTTC. Its protein is CASSRDRGKTYEQYF.

This sequence joins TRBV11-2 and TRBJ1-3, with D tentatively TRBD1 (5 bases). This CDR3 has 13 residues. Germline V gene data show CDR1 as SGHAT and CDR2 as FQNNGV. The germline V and J ends were trimmed by 5 bases and 7 bases, with 12 bases remaining between them. In DNA, the CDR3 is TGTGCCAGCAGCGGGACTCGGGGGAACACCATATATTTT. Its protein product is CASSGTRGNTIYF.

For the CDR3, the DNA is TGTGCCAGCAGCTCGGACATGAACACTGAAGCTTTCTTT. Protein: CASSSDMNTEAFF. The chain has TRBV11-2 and TRBJ1-1, with D maybe TRBD1 (5 bases). V shed 4 bases and J shed 0 bases, with 6 bases lying between them. Germline values: CDR1 SGHAT, CDR2 FQNNGV. This CDR3 region has 13 residues.

The rearrangement links TRBV2 to TRBJ1-6; D gene uncertain. Trimming removed 3 bases from V and 7 bases from J, with 4 bases in between. The germline gives CDR1 SNHLY, CDR2 FYNNEI. The CDR3 consists of 12 residues. The CDR3 bases are TGTGCCAGCAGTGACCTCAATTCACCCCTCCACTTT. Protein: CASSDLNSPLHF.

J is TRBJ1-5 and V is TRBV6-5, with D possibly being TRBD1 (5 bases). Trimming removed 7 bases at V and 7 bases at J, with 14 bases between. Germline V gene lookup returns CDR1 MNHEY and CDR2 SVGAGI. CDR3 length: 13 amino acids. The CDR3 loop is CASTSTGGQPQHF. CDR3 sequence (DNA): TGTGCCAGCACTTCCACCGGGGGGCAGCCCCAGCATTTT.

This chain links TRBV29-1 with TRBJ2-7; weak D call: TRBD2 (5 bases). CDR1 is SQVTM and CDR2 is ANQGSEA in the germline V gene. The CDR3 consists of 11 residues. V was trimmed by 3 bases and J by 4 bases, leaving 7 bases between them. CDR3 sequence (DNA): TGCAGCGTTGAGGAGCGGTACGAGCAGTACTTC. It yields the protein CSVEERYEQYF.

The rearrangement uses TRBV28 and TRBJ2-1; possibly TRBD2 for D (8 bases). CDR1 MDHEN and CDR2 SYDVKM come from the germline V gene. This CDR3 has 16 residues. The V gene lost 6 bases and the J gene lost 1 base, with 16 bases spanning the gap. The CDR3 DNA reads TGTGCCAGCAGCGGGGGGGGGACAGTGTCCTACAATGAGCAGTTCTTC. Translation: CASSGGGTVSYNEQFF.

The CDR3 protein is CASSLRQVSSEAFF. The CDR3 coding sequence is TGTGCCAGCAGCTTGCGGCAGGTTTCTTCTGAAGCTTTCTTT. The genes are TRBV5-5 and TRBJ1-1; no clear D. The V gene's germline CDR1 is SGHKS and CDR2 YYEKEE (reference sequence). V lost 1 base and J lost 6, with 13 bases in between. The CDR3 spans 14 residues.

This rearrangement joins TRBV4-3 to TRBJ1-1; D is uncertain. This CDR3 comprises 13 residues. Looked up from germline, CDR1 is LGHNA and CDR2 is YSLEER. Trimming took off 0 bases at V and 14 bases at J, with 16 bases between the two ends. In DNA, the CDR3 is TGCGCCAGCAGCCAAGATCAGCGGGCCCGAGAATTCTTT. This encodes CASSQDQRAREFF.

The CDR3 here is CASSLGLSGGITDTQYF. CDR3 in DNA: TGTGCCAGCAGCTTAGGGCTTAGCGGGGGAATCACAGATACGCAGTATTTT. The rearrangement links TRBV11-3 to TRBJ2-3, with 9 bases aligning to TRBD2. CDR1 and CDR2 from the germline V gene are SGHNT and YENEEA. The CDR3 has 17 residues. V lost 1 base, J lost 2 bases, and 7 bases stayed unmatched.

The gene calls are TRBV2 and TRBJ2-3, with 15 bases fitting TRBD2. The CDR3 is made up of 16 amino acids. Germline V CDR1 and CDR2: SNHLY, FYNNEI. Trimming took 4 bases from V and 3 from J; bases not matched to a gene: 2. Written as DNA, the CDR3 is TGTGCCAGCAGTGCGGGACTAGCGGGAGGTACAGATACGCAGTATTTT. Protein sequence: CASSAGLAGGTDTQYF.

With regard to this clone: This CDR3 is also generated by other DNA sequences in the sample. The rearrangement joins TRBV7-8 to TRBJ2-3, with D unclear. V lost 3 bases and J lost 1, with 5 bases in between. There are 13 residues in the CDR3. The germline V gene encodes CDR1 SGHVS and CDR2 FQNEAQ. CDR3 protein: CASSFSGTDTQYF. The CDR3 DNA sequence: TGTGCCAGCAGCTTTTCGGGCACAGATACGCAGTATTTT.